The 7 T cell receptor beta chains below all came from one sample that was sequenced in a study of cytomegalovirus exposure and HLA in healthy donors. The study ran its PCR with 60 Vbeta and 13 Jbeta primers. The protocol was immunoSEQ multiplex PCR, while the TCRdb copy is restricted to in-frame clones and leaves out a portion. This sample lists 50,000 to 70,000 clones; its ten largest clones have under 10%. Sequencing used PBMCs. These receptors all come from a middle-aged man in good health and CMV-seropositive.

V is TRBV18 and J is TRBJ2-5, with D possibly being TRBD2 (6 bases). The CDR3 loop spans 14 amino acids. The V gene lost 1 base and the J gene lost 7 bases, with 13 bases spanning the gap. Looked up from germline, CDR1 is KGHSH and CDR2 is LQKENI. The CDR3, as DNA: TGTGCCAGCTCACCACAGAGGGACTCCGTGACCCAGTACTTC. Its protein product is CASSPQRDSVTQYF.

The chain joins TRBV29-1 to TRBJ2-7; D unresolved. Germline V gene data show CDR1 as SQVTM and CDR2 as ANQGSEA. The CDR3 has 10 residues. The germline V and J ends were trimmed by 4 bases and 7 bases, with 8 bases remaining between them. The CDR3 region is CSVGHQEQYF. CDR3 DNA sequence: TGCAGCGTTGGACATCAGGAGCAGTACTTC.

The chain links TRBV15 to TRBJ1-3; D unresolved. Germline V CDR1 and CDR2: LNHNV, YYDKDF (reference sequence). The CDR3 is made up of 15 amino acids. Trimming shortened V by 0 bases and J by 0 bases, and 6 bases separated the two germline ends. The CDR3 DNA follows: TGTGCCACCAGCAGAGATGTCCTCTCTGGAAACACCATATATTTT. Translation gives CATSRDVLSGNTIYF. The full variable domain, with the rest looked up from reference TRBV15 and TRBJ1-3, is DAMVIQNPRYQVTQFGKPVTLSCSQTLNHNVMYWYQQKSSQAPKLLFHYYDKDFNNEADTPDNFQSRRPNTSFCFLDIRSPGLGDTAMYLCATSRDVLSGNTIYFGEGSWLTVV.

The V and J genes are TRBV4-3 and TRBJ2-2, with 12 bases aligning to TRBD2. The length of the CDR3 is 16 residues. Germline values: CDR1 LGHNA, CDR2 YSLEER. Trimming cost V 3 bases and J 5 bases; bases outside gene matches: 4. This CDR3 is CASSQGLAGGTGELFF. Written as DNA, the CDR3 is TGCGCCAGCAGCCAGGGGCTAGCGGGAGGGACCGGGGAGCTGTTTTTT.

V and J are TRBV25-1 and TRBJ1-4; a possible D gene is TRBD1 (5 bases). V lost 2 bases and J 6 bases, leaving 16 bases between the germline ends. The CDR3 totals 16 residues. CDR1 MGHDK and CDR2 SYGVNS come from the germline V gene. The CDR3: CASSERGGAGDEKLFF. The CDR3 nucleotides read TGTGCCAGCAGTGAACGGGGGGGAGCAGGCGATGAAAAACTGTTTTTT.

J is TRBJ1-1 and V is TRBV19, with a tentative D call TRBD1 (5 bases). The V end was cut by 5 bases, the J end by 4 bases, with 11 bases between. The CDR3 is made up of 13 amino acids. Germline CDR1 and CDR2: LNHDA and SQIVND (reference sequence). The CDR3 region is CASSVKGLTEAFF. The CDR3 region has the DNA TGTGCCAGTAGTGTCAAGGGGCTCACTGAAGCTTTCTTT.

The V and J genes are TRBV9 and TRBJ2-7; 11 nucleotides agree with TRBD2. Per germline, CDR1 SGDLS and CDR2 YYNGEE. This CDR3 has 16 residues. Trimming removed 0 bases from V and 4 bases from J; junction bases left unmatched: 6. CDR3 nucleotides: TGTGCCAGCAGCGTAGATAGCGGGGGGGCATGGTACGAGCAGTACTTC. Its protein is CASSVDSGGAWYEQYF.